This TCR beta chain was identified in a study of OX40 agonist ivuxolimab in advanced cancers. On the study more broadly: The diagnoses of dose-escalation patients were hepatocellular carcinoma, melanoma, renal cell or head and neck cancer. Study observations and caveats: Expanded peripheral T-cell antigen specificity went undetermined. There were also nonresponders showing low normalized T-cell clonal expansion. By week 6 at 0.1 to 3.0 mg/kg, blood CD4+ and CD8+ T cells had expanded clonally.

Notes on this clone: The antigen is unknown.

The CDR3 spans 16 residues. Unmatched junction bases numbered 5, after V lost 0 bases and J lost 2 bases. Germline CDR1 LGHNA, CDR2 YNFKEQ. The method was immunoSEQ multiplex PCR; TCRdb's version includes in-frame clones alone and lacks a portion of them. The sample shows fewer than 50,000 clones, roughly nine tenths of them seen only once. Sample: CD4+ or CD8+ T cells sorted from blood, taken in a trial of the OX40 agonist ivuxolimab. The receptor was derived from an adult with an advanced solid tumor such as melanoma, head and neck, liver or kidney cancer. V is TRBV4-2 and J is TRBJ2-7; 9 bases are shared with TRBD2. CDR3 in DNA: TGTGCCAGCAGCCAAGAAGGGGGCGGGAGGGCCTACGAGCAGTACTTC. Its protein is CASSQEGGGRAYEQYF.